This T cell receptor (beta chain) is from a study of T-cell reconstitution after alpha-beta-depleted transplantation in children. Findings and limits, study-wide: Reported findings indicate that, about two months after transplant, alpha-beta T cells came from several hundred expanded clones, which were derived from non-depleted graft cells. Several patients had high TCRbeta diversity at day 60; it came from surviving recipient T cells and thymic progenitors. One year post-transplant, T-cell counts and diversity were largely derived from T cells produced anew.

In this sample, this clonotype turned up a few times. As yet, its antigen is unknown. The library targeted TCRbeta and was prepared with unique molecular identifiers. TCRdb analysed the PCR reads with MiXCR anew, one entry per CDR3 protein. This table has approximately 150,000 distinct CDR3 sequences, roughly 9% appearing once. The clonotype was recovered from a female patient between 2 and 15 years old who had a stem cell transplant for congenital amegakaryocytic thrombocytopenia, so the T cells may come from the graft donor. The material sequenced was PBMCs, mostly from graft donor cells, taken 180 days after TCRalphabeta/CD19-depleted stem cell transplant.

DNA of the CDR3: TGCAGTGCTAGAGATCAGCGGTACTACGAGCAGTACTTC. It is translated as CSARDQRYYEQYF. The chain combines TRBV20-1 with TRBJ2-7, with a possible D match to TRBD2 (5 bases). The CDR3 extends over 13 amino acids. V lost 0 bases and J 3 bases, leaving 9 bases between the germline ends. Germline V gene lookup returns CDR1 DFQATT and CDR2 SNEGSKA (reference sequence).